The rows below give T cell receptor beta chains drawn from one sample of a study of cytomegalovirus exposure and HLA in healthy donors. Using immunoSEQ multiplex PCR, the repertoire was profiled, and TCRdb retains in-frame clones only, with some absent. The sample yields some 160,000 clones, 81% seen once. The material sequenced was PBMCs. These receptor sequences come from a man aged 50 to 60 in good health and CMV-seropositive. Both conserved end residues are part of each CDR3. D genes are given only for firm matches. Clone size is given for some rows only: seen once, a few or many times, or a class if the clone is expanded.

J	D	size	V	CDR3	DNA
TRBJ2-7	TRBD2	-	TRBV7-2	CASRTTSGSNEQYF	TGTGCCAGCAGGACGACTAGCGGGAGTAACGAGCAGTACTTC
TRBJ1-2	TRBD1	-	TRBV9	CASSPMKGAGGYTF	TGTGCCAGCAGCCCTATGAAGGGGGCAGGGGGCTACACCTTC
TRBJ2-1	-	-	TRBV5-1	CASSPGLLEQFF	TGCGCCAGCAGCCCGGGACTTCTGGAGCAGTTCTTC
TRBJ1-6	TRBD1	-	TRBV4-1	CASSQIGTGTSPLHF	TGCGCCAGCAGCCAGATTGGGACAGGGACCTCACCCCTCCACTTT
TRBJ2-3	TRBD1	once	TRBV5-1	CASSLGQGSADTQYF	TGCGCCAGCAGCTTGGGACAGGGTAGCGCAGATACGCAGTATTTT
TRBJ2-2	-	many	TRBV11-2	CASTPGGHRNTGELFF	TGTGCCAGCACCCCGGGCGGACACAGGAACACCGGGGAGCTGTTTTTT
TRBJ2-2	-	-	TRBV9	CASSVGGYGELFF	TGTGCCAGCAGCGTAGGAGGTTACGGGGAGCTGTTTTTT
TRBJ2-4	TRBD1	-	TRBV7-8	CASSSTTGATNIQYF	TGTGCCAGCAGCTCTACAACAGGGGCCACTAACATTCAGTACTTC
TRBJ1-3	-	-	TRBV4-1	CASSLIGNTIYF	TGCGCCAGCAGTCTTATTGGAAACACCATATATTTT
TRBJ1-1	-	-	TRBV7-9	CASSLKLVNTEAFF	TGTGCCAGCAGCTTGAAACTTGTGAACACTGAAGCTTTCTTT
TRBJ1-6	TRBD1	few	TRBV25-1	CASRFGTGGSPLHF	TGTGCCAGCAGGTTCGGGACAGGGGGGTCACCCCTCCACTTT
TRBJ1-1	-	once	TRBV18	CASCPAGNTEAFF	TGTGCCAGCTGCCCAGCAGGGAACACTGAAGCTTTCTTT
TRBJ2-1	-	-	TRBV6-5	CASRDSYYNEQFF	TGTGCCAGCAGGGACTCCTACTACAATGAGCAGTTCTTC
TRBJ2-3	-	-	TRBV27	CASSLARGLGVANPPSTDTQYF	TGTGCCAGCAGTTTAGCCCGGGGGTTAGGGGTCGCCAACCCCCCTAGCACAGATACGCAGTATTTT